This T cell receptor (beta chain) was documented in a study of glioma-infiltrating T cells. Findings and caveats of the study: Tissue-blood divergence was below expectation in non-neoplastic patients, above in gliomas.

Per germline, CDR1 MNHEY and CDR2 SMNVEV (reference sequence). Between the trimmed V and J ends, which lost 3 bases and 1 base, there was a span of 5 bases. This CDR3 has 13 residues. In its sample, this clonotype was seen many times. Its antigen remains unidentified. Amplification of TCR alpha and beta CDR3 regions from RNA used iRepertoire nested multiplex PCR. Tissue mRNA or PBMC total RNA, about 90-400 ng, went into one-step reverse transcription and amplification. TCRdb redid the calling of the multiplex PCR reads with MiXCR, one entry per CDR3 protein. The sample includes around 99,000 distinct CDR3 sequences, less than 30% of them seen just once.

The receptor's source is a human donor with low-grade glioma or glioblastoma, undergoing nonglioma brain surgery, or in good health (not recorded which). Sequenced sample: glioma tissue, nonneoplastic brain tissue, or PBMCs (not recorded which). The chain uses TRBV27 and TRBJ2-3; the D is unclear. This CDR3 reads CASSFSRTDTQYF. The CDR3 DNA reads as TGTGCCAGCAGTTTTTCGCGCACAGATACGCAGTATTTT.